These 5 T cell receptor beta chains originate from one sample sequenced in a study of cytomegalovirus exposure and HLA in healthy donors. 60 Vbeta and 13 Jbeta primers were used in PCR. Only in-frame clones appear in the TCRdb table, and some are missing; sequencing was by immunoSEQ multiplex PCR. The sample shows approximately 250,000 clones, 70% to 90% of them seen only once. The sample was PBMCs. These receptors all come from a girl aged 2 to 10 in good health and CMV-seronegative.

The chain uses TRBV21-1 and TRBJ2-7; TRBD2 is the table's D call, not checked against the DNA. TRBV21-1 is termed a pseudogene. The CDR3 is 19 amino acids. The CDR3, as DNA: TGTGCCAGCAGCAAAATTCCGGGACTAGCGGTTCCCGATTCCTACGAGCAGTACTTC. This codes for CASSKIPGLAVPDSYEQYF.

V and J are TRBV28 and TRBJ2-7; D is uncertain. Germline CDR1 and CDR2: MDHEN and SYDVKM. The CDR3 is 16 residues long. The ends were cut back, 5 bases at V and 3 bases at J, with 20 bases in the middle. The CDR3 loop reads CASSTGSEPRYYEQYF. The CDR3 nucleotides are TGTGCCAGCAGTACCGGATCAGAGCCTAGGTACTACGAGCAGTACTTC. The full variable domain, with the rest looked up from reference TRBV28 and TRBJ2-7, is DVKVTQSSRYLVKRTGEKVFLECVQDMDHENMFWYRQDPGLGLRLIYFSYDVKMKEKGDIPEGYSVSREKKERFSLILESASTNQTSMYLCASSTGSEPRYYEQYFGPGTRLTVT.

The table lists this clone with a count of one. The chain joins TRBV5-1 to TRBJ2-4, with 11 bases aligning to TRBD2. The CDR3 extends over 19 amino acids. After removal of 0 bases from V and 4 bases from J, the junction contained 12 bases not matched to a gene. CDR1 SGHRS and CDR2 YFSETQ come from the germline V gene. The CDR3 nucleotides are TGCGCCAGCAGCTTGGTGGTTATTAGCGGGAGGGCGTCGAAAAACATTCAGTACTTC. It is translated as CASSLVVISGRASKNIQYF. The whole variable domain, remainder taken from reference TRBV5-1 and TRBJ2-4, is KAGVTQTPRYLIKTRGQQVTLSCSPISGHRSVSWYQQTPGQGLQFLFEYFSETQRNKGNFPGRFSGRQFSNSRSEMNVSTLELGDSALYLCASSLVVISGRASKNIQYFGAGTRLSVL.

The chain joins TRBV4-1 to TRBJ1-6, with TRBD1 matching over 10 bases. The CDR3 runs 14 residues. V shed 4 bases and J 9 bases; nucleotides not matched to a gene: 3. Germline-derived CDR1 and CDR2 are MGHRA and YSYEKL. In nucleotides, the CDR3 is TGCGCCAGCAGCCTCGGACAGGGGGGTTCACCCCTCCACTTT. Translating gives CASSLGQGGSPLHF.

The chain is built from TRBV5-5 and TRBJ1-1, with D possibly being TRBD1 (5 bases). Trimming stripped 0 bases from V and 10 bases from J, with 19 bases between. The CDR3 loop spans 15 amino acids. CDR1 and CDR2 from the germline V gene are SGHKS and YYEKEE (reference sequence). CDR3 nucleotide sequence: TGTGCCAGCAGCTTGGAATCCGGCAGGGCTCATGGAGCTTTCTTT. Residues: CASSLESGRAHGAFF.